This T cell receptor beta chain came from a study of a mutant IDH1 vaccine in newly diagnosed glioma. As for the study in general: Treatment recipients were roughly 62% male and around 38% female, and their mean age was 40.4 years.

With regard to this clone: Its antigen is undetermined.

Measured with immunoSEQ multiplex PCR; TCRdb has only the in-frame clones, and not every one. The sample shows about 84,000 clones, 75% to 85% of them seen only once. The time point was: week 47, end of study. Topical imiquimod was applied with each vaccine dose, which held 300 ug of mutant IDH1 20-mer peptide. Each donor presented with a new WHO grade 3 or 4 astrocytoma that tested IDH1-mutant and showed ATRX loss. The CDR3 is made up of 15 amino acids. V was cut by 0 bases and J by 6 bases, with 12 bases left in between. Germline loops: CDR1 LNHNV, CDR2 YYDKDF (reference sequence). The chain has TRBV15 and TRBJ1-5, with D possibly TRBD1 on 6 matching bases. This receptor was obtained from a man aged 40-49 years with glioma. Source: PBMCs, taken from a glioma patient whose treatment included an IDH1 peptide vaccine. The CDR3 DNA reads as TGTGCCACCAGCAGAGATGGGGGGGCCGGTCAGCCCCAGCATTTT. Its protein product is CATSRDGGAGQPQHF.